This passage covers 17 T cell receptor beta chains from one sample sequenced in a study of Ad26.COV2.S vaccination and SARS-CoV-2 variants (dated by TCRdb to about 2021). Taken with the paper, the label for treatment or condition translates to: some 20 received Ad26.COV2.S at low or high dose, single or two shots; several received placebo; per-sample allocation not given. For vaccine and placebo recipients, repertoires were sequenced using samples collected on day 63 after the first injection. The library was prepared using the immunoSEQ multiplex PCR assay. What TCRdb holds here is the immuneACCESS table cut down to in-frame rearrangements. Part of the clones is not present; checked against another copy, under half of the missing clones reflect an unresolved V gene, and the others are unexplained. This sample holds about 480,000 clones; around 85% were observed only once. Around 13% of the sample rests with the top ten.

Sequencing was performed on peripheral blood, taken in a trial of Ad26.COV2.S vaccine versus placebo. These receptor sequences come from a person between 18 and 65 years old who received the Ad26.COV2.S COVID-19 vaccine or a placebo.

The chain links TRBV28 to TRBJ2-3; 9 bases map to TRBD2. The CDR3 has 15 residues. The junction had 9 bases not matched to a gene; V was cut back by 6 bases and J by 5 bases. CDR1 MDHEN and CDR2 SYDVKM come from the germline V gene. Here the CDR3 DNA reads TGTGCCAGCAGCCTCGTAGCGGGAGCCAAAGATACGCAGTATTTT. Translated, it gives CASSLVAGAKDTQYF.

The chain employs TRBV12-3 or TRBV12-4 and TRBJ2-5; TRBD1 might be the D (6 bases). V shed 3 bases and J shed 5 bases, with 10 bases lying between them. This CDR3 spans 13 amino acids. DNA of the CDR3: TGTGCCAGCAGTTTGGGGCAGGGGGAGACCCAGTACTTC. Translation gives CASSLGQGETQYF.

The rearrangement joins TRBV15 to TRBJ2-7; D could derive from TRBD1 or TRBD2 (5 bases each). This CDR3 contains 14 residues. CDR1 and CDR2 (germline): LNHNV, YYDKDF (reference sequence). Trimming cost V 2 bases and J 0 bases, with 8 bases left between them. CDR3 DNA sequence: TGTGCCACCAGCAGAATGGGGGTCTCCTACGAGCAGTACTTC. Amino acids: CATSRMGVSYEQYF.

On this clone itself: Within the sample, other DNA sequences also encode this same CDR3. This chain uses TRBV7-3 with TRBJ2-3, with 13 bases matching TRBD2. CDR3 length equals 16 residues. Germline trimming cut 5 bases from V and 3 bases from J; bases unmatched to any gene: 5. The germline V gene encodes CDR1 SGHTA and CDR2 FQGTGA. CDR3 nucleotides: TGTGCCAGCAGCCTTTCGGGACTAGCGGGGACAGATACGCAGTATTTT. This sequence encodes CASSLSGLAGTDTQYF.

J is TRBJ1-2 and V is TRBV5-8; 8 nucleotides match TRBD1. The CDR3 contains 16 residues. J was trimmed by 4 bases and V by 7 bases; bases with no gene match: 15. Per the germline V gene, CDR1 is SGHTS and CDR2 is YDEGEE. CDR3 sequence (DNA): TGTGCCAGCCCACGGGGTATTACAGGGGGTGGCTATGGCTACACCTTC. Encoded protein: CASPRGITGGGYGYTF.

The gene calls are TRBV30 and TRBJ2-3; 9 bases match TRBD2. The CDR3 length is 15 residues. CDR1 is GTSNPN, CDR2 SVGIG, per germline (reference sequence). V dropped 5 bases and J dropped 6; count of bases not matched to a gene: 12. CDR3: CAWAGRGGRGDTQYF. The CDR3 bases are TGTGCCTGGGCCGGCCGGGGCGGGAGGGGGGATACGCAGTATTTT.

V is TRBV7-9 and J is TRBJ1-2, with D hard to call. The CDR3 has 13 amino acids. Trimming cost V 3 bases and J 8 bases, with 13 bases left between them. Germline lookup yields CDR1 SEHNR and CDR2 FQNEAQ (reference sequence). In DNA form, the CDR3 reads TGTGCCAGCAGCTTCCTGGGCGGAGCCGGCTACACCTTC. Its protein is CASSFLGGAGYTF.

This sequence joins TRBV5-1 and TRBJ2-5, with D uncertain. V dropped 0 bases and J dropped 4 bases, with 13 bases sitting between them. Germline V lookup: CDR1 SGHRS, CDR2 YFSETQ. The CDR3 spans 15 residues. The CDR3 is CASSLARQVGETQYF. The CDR3, as DNA: TGCGCCAGCAGCTTGGCCCGGCAGGTAGGAGAGACCCAGTACTTC.

V and J are TRBV5-5 and TRBJ2-7; TRBD1 or TRBD2 may be the D gene (5 bases each). Germline V CDR1 and CDR2: SGHKS, YYEKEE (reference sequence). With 4 bases removed from V and 2 bases from J, the gap between germline ends came to 16 bases. The CDR3 totals 15 residues. In nucleotides, the CDR3 is TGTGCCAGCAGCCCGGGGCCGGTTCGGACCTACGAGCAGTACTTC. Translated: CASSPGPVRTYEQYF.

The chain couples TRBV6-2 or TRBV6-3 to TRBJ2-3, with 14 bases fitting TRBD2. CDR3 length: 19 residues. Trimming cost V 6 bases and J 4 bases; bases outside gene matches: 15. The germline V gene has CDR1 MNHEY and CDR2 SVGEGT. DNA for the CDR3: TGTGCCAGCAGCCACTCATTTCCGGGACTAGCGGGAGTACCAGATACGCAGTATTTT. As protein: CASSHSFPGLAGVPDTQYF.

The chain's CDR3 is CASSLPWRGASTDTQYF. CDR3 sequence (DNA): TGTGCCAGCAGCTTGCCGTGGAGAGGGGCGAGCACAGATACGCAGTATTTT. The chain carries TRBV5-4 and TRBJ2-3, with D possibly called TRBD1 or TRBD2 (5 bases each). V was clipped by 1 base and J by 0 bases, with 15 bases between them. The CDR3 is made up of 17 amino acids. Per the germline V gene, CDR1 is SGHNT and CDR2 is YYREEE (reference sequence).

This sequence joins TRBV19 and TRBJ1-2; 7 bases map to TRBD1. CDR3 length: 18 residues. Germline CDR1 LNHDA, CDR2 SQIVND (reference sequence). V shed 6 bases and J 8 bases; nucleotides not matched to a gene: 24. The CDR3 region is CASRIIRGLWAQQRGYTF. Here the CDR3 DNA reads TGTGCCAGTAGAATCATAAGGGGGCTTTGGGCCCAGCAACGGGGCTACACCTTC.

The rearrangement joins TRBV11-1 to TRBJ2-7, with 9 bases lining up with TRBD1. The CDR3 loop spans 14 amino acids. Germline V lookup: CDR1 SGHAT, CDR2 FQDESV (reference sequence). J gave up 2 bases and V 5 bases, and 4 bases lay outside the gene matches. The CDR3 loop reads CASSTGQGTYEQYF. The CDR3 DNA reads TGTGCCAGCAGCACGGGACAGGGAACCTACGAGCAGTACTTC.

This clone came up many times. This sequence joins TRBV6-1 and TRBJ1-6; no firm D call. The CDR3 is 11 amino acids. Germline-derived CDR1 and CDR2 are MNHNS and SASEGT. Between the trimmed V and J ends, which lost 3 bases and 10 bases, there was a span of 4 bases. The CDR3 region is CASSDASPLHF. The CDR3 coding sequence is TGTGCCAGCAGTGATGCCTCACCCCTCCACTTT.

This rearrangement joins TRBV7-9 to TRBJ2-7; no firm D call. Germline values: CDR1 SEHNR, CDR2 FQNEAQ (reference sequence). This CDR3 is 15 amino acids long. Between the trimmed V and J ends, which lost 5 bases and 7 bases, there was a span of 21 bases. CDR3 amino acids: CASSLSRTDLLEQYF. CDR3 bases: TGTGCCAGCAGCCTCTCCCGGACGGACCTCTTGGAGCAGTACTTC.

The rearrangement uses TRBV2 and TRBJ2-7; D is unclear. V gave up 8 bases and J gave up 3 bases, with 5 bases separating them. The CDR3 has 10 amino acids. Germline V gives CDR1 SNHLY, CDR2 FYNNEI. CDR3 sequence: CASAGYEQYF. For the CDR3, the DNA is TGTGCCAGCGCAGGCTACGAGCAGTACTTC.

This chain uses TRBV7-2 with TRBJ2-7; 8 bases line up with TRBD2. Germline V CDR1 and CDR2: SGHTA, FQGNSA. There are 18 residues in the CDR3. With V trimmed by 2 bases and J by 3 bases, 15 bases remained unmatched. The CDR3 loop is CASSLKSKWREEGYEQYF. The CDR3 DNA reads TGTGCCAGCAGCTTAAAATCGAAGTGGCGGGAGGAGGGCTACGAGCAGTACTTC.